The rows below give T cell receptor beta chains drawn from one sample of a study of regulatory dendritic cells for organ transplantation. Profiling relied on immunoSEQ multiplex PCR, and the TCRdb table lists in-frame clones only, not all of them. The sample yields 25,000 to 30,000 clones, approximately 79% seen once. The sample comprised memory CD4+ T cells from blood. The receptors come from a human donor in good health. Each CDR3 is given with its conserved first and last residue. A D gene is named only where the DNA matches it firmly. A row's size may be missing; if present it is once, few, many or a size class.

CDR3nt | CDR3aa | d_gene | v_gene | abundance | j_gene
TGTGCCAGCAGCCCTCGTCTTGGGACCGGGGAGCTGTTTTTT | CASSPRLGTGELFF | - | TRBV9 | few | TRBJ2-2
TGTGCCAGCAGCCGACCTGACACCTACGAGCAGTACTTC | CASSRPDTYEQYF | - | TRBV4-2 | - | TRBJ2-7
TGTGCCAGCAGTTTAGGCGACAATTCGTATGGCTACACCTTC | CASSLGDNSYGYTF | - | TRBV28 | - | TRBJ1-2
TGTGCCAGCAGCGGATATAGCGGGAGCTCCTACAATGAGCAGTTCTTC | CASSGYSGSSYNEQFF | TRBD2 | TRBV9 | - | TRBJ2-1
TGTGCCAGCAGCCTCACCGGGGCAGCTTATGGCTACACCTTC | CASSLTGAAYGYTF | - | TRBV7-2 | once | TRBJ1-2
TGTGCCAGCAGTTACTCGAGTATTAGCCACACTGAAGCTTTCTTT | CASSYSSISHTEAFF | - | TRBV6-5 | - | TRBJ1-1
TGTGCCAGCAGTGCACTAGCGGGAGATTTAAATGAGCAGTTCTTC | CASSALAGDLNEQFF | TRBD2 | TRBV2 | - | TRBJ2-1
TGTGCCAGTAGTAGATCTGGCTACTCCTACGAGCAGTACTTC | CASSRSGYSYEQYF | - | TRBV19 | - | TRBJ2-7
TGTGCCAGCAGCGGCCACAGGGGTAGCTCCTACGAGCAGTACTTC | CASSGHRGSSYEQYF | TRBD1 | TRBV11-2 | - | TRBJ2-7
TGTGCCAGCAGCCGGAGAATTTGGCAGGGGGCCAACAATGAGCAGTTCTTC | CASSRRIWQGANNEQFF | TRBD1 | TRBV5-6 | - | TRBJ2-1
TGTGCCAGCAGCCAAACAGGGCCCAATGGCTACACCTTC | CASSQTGPNGYTF | - | TRBV27 | - | TRBJ1-2
TGTGCCAGCAGCCTTCAGGCCGGGACCCAACATTTT | CASSLQAGTQHF | - | TRBV7-9 | once | TRBJ1-5
TGTGCCAGTAGCGACATCTTCACACAGCCCCAGCATTTT | CASSDIFTQPQHF | - | TRBV19 | few | TRBJ1-5
TGTGCCAGCAGTGTGGTGGGAGGGAAACAAGAGACCCAGTACTTC | CASSVVGGKQETQYF | TRBD2 | TRBV6-1 | - | TRBJ2-5
TGTGCCAGCAGTACGACCCCGACTAGCGGAGGCAAGGAGCAGTTCTTC | CASSTTPTSGGKEQFF | TRBD2 | TRBV27 | - | TRBJ2-1
TGTGCCAGCAGCTTAGACCGGAACTCCGGGGCCAACGTCCTGACTTTC | CASSLDRNSGANVLTF | - | TRBV7-2 | few | TRBJ2-6
TGTGCCTGGAGTGGACTAGCGGGATACAATGAGCAGTTCTTC | CAWSGLAGYNEQFF | TRBD2 | TRBV30 | - | TRBJ2-1
TGTGCCAGCAGTTTCCCCATGAGGTCAAAGTACAATGAGCAGTTCTTC | CASSFPMRSKYNEQFF | - | TRBV28 | - | TRBJ2-1
TGTGCCAGCAGCTTAGACTACAGGGGGAACACTGAAGCTTTCTTT | CASSLDYRGNTEAFF | TRBD1 | TRBV7-2 | - | TRBJ1-1
TGTGCCAGCAGCCCCCGGTGGACTAGCGCCTACGAGCAGTACTTC | CASSPRWTSAYEQYF | TRBD2 | TRBV5-5 | - | TRBJ2-7
TGTGCCAGCAGCGCTACAGGGATGTGGGGCTATAGCAATCAGCCCCAGCATTTT | CASSATGMWGYSNQPQHF | - | TRBV28 | - | TRBJ1-5